This T cell receptor beta chain came from a study of blood T cell repertoires in COVID-19. Across the study: From the United States, Italy and Spain came samples of acute and convalescent COVID-19. In each case, the material was cDNA or gDNA derived from T cells, B-cell-depleted T cells, or PBMCs.

Original data processing: Reference gene primers were amplified, and this amplification served to estimate nucleated cell counts. Produced via immunoSEQ multiplex PCR; TCRdb's table is partial and in-frame only. V and J calls and clone size are given by that table; D and trimming were obtained from the DNA. Here the sample spans a few hundred thousand clones, around nine tenths being singletons. This clonotype originated in a woman in her 70s with active or convalescent COVID-19. The sample was peripheral blood.

CDR3 region: CASSPAPRQGISGNTIYF. CDR3 DNA: TGTGCCAGCAGCCCAGCCCCCCGACAGGGAATATCTGGAAACACCATATATTTT. V usage is TRBV7-7 and J usage is TRBJ1-3, with 7 bases lining up with TRBD1. Germline-derived CDR1 and CDR2 are SSHAT and FNYEAQ (reference sequence). This CDR3 comprises 18 residues. The trim removed 5 bases at V and 1 base at J, leaving 14 bases unmatched. Complete variable domain (other parts from reference TRBV7-7 and TRBJ1-3): GAGVSQSPRYKVTKRGQDVTLRCDPISSHATLYWYQQALGQGPEFLTYFNYEAQPDKSGLPSDRFSAERPEGSISTLTIQRTEQRDSAMYRCASSPAPRQGISGNTIYFGEGSWLTVV.